This T cell receptor (beta chain) was identified in a study of T and B cells in COVID-19 patients. About the research overall: Peripheral blood came from COVID-19 patients with active infection or after recovery.

BIOMED2 TRB-A/B primer pools were used in multiplex TRB PCR. Via MiXCR, TCRdb re-called the multiplex PCR reads, giving one row per CDR3 protein. The sample has nearly 15,000 distinct CDR3 sequences; under 30% are singletons. Each TRB amplification used roughly 230-550 ng of genomic DNA from blood. This clonotype was picked up many times. The source of this sequence is a human donor who had recovered from COVID-19. The sequenced sample was blood.

In DNA, the CDR3 is TGTGCCAGCAGCTTAGTTGGCTACGAGCAGTACTTC. Translation gives CASSLVGYEQYF. The chain recombines TRBV5-4 with TRBJ2-7; no definite D call. Germline V gives CDR1 SGHNT, CDR2 YYREEE (reference sequence). V was trimmed by 2 bases and J by 3 bases, leaving 6 bases between them. The length of the CDR3 is 12 residues.